These 10 T cell receptor beta chains were sequenced from one sample in a study of blood T cell repertoires in COVID-19. Using immunoSEQ multiplex PCR, the repertoire was profiled, and TCRdb retains in-frame clones only, with some absent. This table has over 50,000 clones, about 90% appearing once. The sample taken for sequencing was peripheral blood. The receptors here all came from a man over 45 with active COVID-19.

The chain has TRBV29-1 and TRBJ2-5; D might be TRBD2 (5 bases). There are 12 residues in the CDR3. CDR1 SQVTM and CDR2 ANQGSEA come from the germline V gene. V was pared by 3 bases and J by 0 bases, with 5 bases between. The CDR3 coding sequence is TGCAGCGTTGAGAGGGACCAAGAGACCCAGTACTTC. This codes for CSVERDQETQYF.

V is TRBV6-6 and J is TRBJ1-6; 11 bases are a match to TRBD1. CDR1 and CDR2 from the germline V gene are MNHNY and SVGAGI (reference sequence). The CDR3 has 13 residues. Germline trimming cut 7 bases from V and 10 bases from J; bases unmatched to any gene: 3. This chain's CDR3 is CASTGQGASPLHF. CDR3 sequence (DNA): TGTGCCAGCACCGGACAGGGGGCCTCACCCCTCCACTTT.

The chain is built from TRBV18 and TRBJ2-4; 9 bases agree with TRBD1. The trim removed 2 bases at V and 3 bases at J, leaving 8 bases unmatched. In germline, CDR1 is KGHSH, CDR2 LQKENI. The CDR3 is made up of 17 amino acids. The CDR3 protein is CASSPSTGGYVKNIQYF. CDR3 DNA sequence: TGTGCCAGCTCACCATCAACAGGGGGCTACGTCAAAAACATTCAGTACTTC.

CDR3 DNA sequence: TGCGCCAGCAGCAGACTAGCGGGAGAGGGCACCGGGGAGCTGTTTTTT. Its translation is CASSRLAGEGTGELFF. The chain combines TRBV5-1 with TRBJ2-2; 12 bases are shared with TRBD2. This CDR3 is 16 amino acids long. Trimming at V came to 4 bases and at J to 4 bases, leaving 5 bases not matched to a gene. Germline V gene lookup returns CDR1 SGHRS and CDR2 YFSETQ. Variable domain in full (rest from reference TRBV5-1 and TRBJ2-2): KAGVTQTPRYLIKTRGQQVTLSCSPISGHRSVSWYQQTPGQGLQFLFEYFSETQRNKGNFPGRFSGRQFSNSRSEMNVSTLELGDSALYLCASSRLAGEGTGELFFGEGSRLTVL.

The chain joins TRBV12-3 or TRBV12-4 to TRBJ2-1; 7 bases are a match to TRBD2. The CDR3 totals 13 residues. V lost 6 bases, J lost 8 bases, and 7 bases stayed unmatched. CDR3 protein: CASRETSSYEQFF. As DNA, the CDR3 is TGTGCCAGCAGGGAGACTAGCTCATATGAGCAGTTCTTC.

The rearrangement uses TRBV30 and TRBJ2-3, with D possibly TRBD2 on 5 matching bases. V dropped 2 bases and J dropped 4 bases, with 10 bases sitting between them. The V gene's germline CDR1 is GTSNPN and CDR2 SVGIG (reference sequence). This CDR3 region has 13 residues. CDR3 bases: TGTGCCTGGAGTCCCACTAGTGCAGATACGCAGTATTTT. It specifies CAWSPTSADTQYF.

This clone occurred once. This chain joins TRBV9 and TRBJ1-2, with 7 bases lining up with TRBD1. J lost 3 bases, V lost 0 bases, and 2 bases had no gene match. Germline V gene data show CDR1 as SGDLS and CDR2 as YYNGEE. The CDR3 runs 14 residues. In DNA form, the CDR3 reads TGTGCCAGCAGCGTAGTAGGGACAGACTATGGCTACACCTTC. It codes for CASSVVGTDYGYTF. Filled out from reference TRBV9 and TRBJ1-2, the complete variable domain reads DSGVTQTPKHLITATGQRVTLRCSPRSGDLSVYWYQQSLDQGLQFLIQYYNGEERAKGNILERFSAQQFPDLHSELNLSSLELGDSALYFCASSVVGTDYGYTFGSGTRLTVV.

This chain joins TRBV30 and TRBJ2-7; D is ambiguous. The V gene's germline CDR1 is GTSNPN and CDR2 SVGIG (reference sequence). Between the trimmed V and J ends, which lost 0 bases and 4 bases, there was a span of 4 bases. The length of the CDR3 is 11 residues. CDR3 bases: TGTGCCTGGAGTGTCGGTTACGAGCAGTACTTC. It yields the protein CAWSVGYEQYF.

The chain combines TRBV6-2 or TRBV6-3 with TRBJ1-1; the D gene is possibly TRBD1 (6 bases). There are 13 residues in the CDR3. Germline V gene data show CDR1 as MNHEY and CDR2 as SVGEGT. Trimming cost V 6 bases and J 6 bases, with 14 bases left between them. In DNA form, the CDR3 reads TGTGCCAGCAGCGGACAGATCCTGGCTGAAGCTTTCTTT. It codes for CASSGQILAEAFF.

V is TRBV29-1 and J is TRBJ2-1, with 8 positions matching TRBD1. The CDR3 covers 15 residues. Germline assignment: CDR1 SQVTM and CDR2 ANQGSEA. The V gene end was trimmed by 4 bases and the J gene end by 0 bases; junction bases not matched to a gene: 5. CDR3 amino acids: CSVADRGFSYNEQFF. The CDR3 coding sequence is TGCAGCGTTGCCGACAGGGGTTTCTCCTACAATGAGCAGTTCTTC.